These T cell receptor beta chains were read from a single sample in a study of OX40 agonist ivuxolimab in advanced cancers. Here immunoSEQ multiplex PCR was the method, and the copy in TCRdb shows in-frame clones only, minus some. The data show about 92,000 clones, roughly nine tenths seen once. Material: CD4+ or CD8+ T cells sorted from blood, obtained in a trial of the OX40 agonist ivuxolimab. Receptors originate from an adult with an advanced solid tumor such as melanoma, head and neck, liver or kidney cancer. CDR3s include the opening cysteine and the closing phenylalanine or tryptophan. Fields, in order: J gene, V gene, CDR3 protein.

TRBJ2-3,TRBV9,CASSVASGREGGTDTQYF
TRBJ1-1,TRBV6-1,CASSVSTANTEAFF
TRBJ1-5,TRBV2,CASRAPGRGNNQPQHF
NA,TRBV19,CASSLRPSGLGSYEQYF
TRBJ1-5,TRBV4-1,CASSHTGGNQPQHF
TRBJ2-2,TRBV4-3,CASSQVWRSSTGELFF
TRBJ2-7,TRBV19,CASSQGVTYEQYF
TRBJ2-1,TRBV6-4,CASRRDRGQNEQFF
TRBJ1-6,TRBV6-5,CASSYSRISPLHF
TRBJ2-5,TRBV14,CASSQGEWLAGRETQYF
TRBJ2-3,TRBV7-2,CASSPIATYTDTQYF